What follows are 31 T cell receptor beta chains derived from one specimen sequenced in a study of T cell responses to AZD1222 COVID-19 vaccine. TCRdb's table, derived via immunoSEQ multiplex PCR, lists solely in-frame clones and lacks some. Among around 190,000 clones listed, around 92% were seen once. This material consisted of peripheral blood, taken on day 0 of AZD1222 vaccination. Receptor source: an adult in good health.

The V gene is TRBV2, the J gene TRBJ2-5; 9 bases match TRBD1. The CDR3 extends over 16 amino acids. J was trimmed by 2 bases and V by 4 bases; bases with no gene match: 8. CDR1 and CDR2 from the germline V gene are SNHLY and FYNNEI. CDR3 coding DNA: TGTGCCAGCAGTGCGATGGGGACAGGGAAGCAAGAGACCCAGTACTTC. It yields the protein CASSAMGTGKQETQYF.

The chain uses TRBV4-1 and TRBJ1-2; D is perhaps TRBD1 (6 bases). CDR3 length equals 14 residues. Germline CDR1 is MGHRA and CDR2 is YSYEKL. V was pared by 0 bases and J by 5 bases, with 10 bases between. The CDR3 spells CASSQDPTGYGYTF. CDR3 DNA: TGCGCCAGCAGCCAAGATCCGACAGGTTATGGCTACACCTTC.

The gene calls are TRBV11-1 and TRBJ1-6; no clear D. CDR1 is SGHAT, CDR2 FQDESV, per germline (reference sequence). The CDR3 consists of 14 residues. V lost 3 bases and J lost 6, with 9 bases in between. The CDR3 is CASSFVTANSPLHF. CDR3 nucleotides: TGTGCCAGCAGCTTTGTAACGGCTAATTCACCCCTCCACTTT.

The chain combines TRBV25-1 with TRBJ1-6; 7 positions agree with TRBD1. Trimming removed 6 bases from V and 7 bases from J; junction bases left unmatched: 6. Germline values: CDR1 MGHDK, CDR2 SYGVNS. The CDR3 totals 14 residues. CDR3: CASREGGQNSPLHF. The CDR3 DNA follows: TGTGCCAGCAGGGAAGGGGGCCAGAATTCACCCCTCCACTTT. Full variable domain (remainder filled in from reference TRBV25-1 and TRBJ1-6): EADIYQTPRYLVIGTGKKITLECSQTMGHDKMYWYQQDPGMELHLIHYSYGVNSTEKGDLSSESTVSRIRTEHFPLTLESARPSHTSQYLCASREGGQNSPLHFGNGTRLTVT.

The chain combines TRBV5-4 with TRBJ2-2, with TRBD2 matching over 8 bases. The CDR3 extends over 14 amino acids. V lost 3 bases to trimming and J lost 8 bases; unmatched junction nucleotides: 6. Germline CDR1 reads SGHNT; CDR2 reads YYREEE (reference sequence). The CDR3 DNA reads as TGTGCCAGCAGCTCCCGGGGGGGCGTTGGGGAGCTGTTTTTT. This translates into CASSSRGGVGELFF.

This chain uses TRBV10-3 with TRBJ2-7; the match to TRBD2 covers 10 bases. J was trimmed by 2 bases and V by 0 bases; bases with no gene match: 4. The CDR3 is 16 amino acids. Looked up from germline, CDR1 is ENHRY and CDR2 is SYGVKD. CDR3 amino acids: CAISESVAGGPYEQYF. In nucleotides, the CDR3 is TGTGCCATCAGTGAGTCGGTAGCGGGGGGCCCCTACGAGCAGTACTTC.

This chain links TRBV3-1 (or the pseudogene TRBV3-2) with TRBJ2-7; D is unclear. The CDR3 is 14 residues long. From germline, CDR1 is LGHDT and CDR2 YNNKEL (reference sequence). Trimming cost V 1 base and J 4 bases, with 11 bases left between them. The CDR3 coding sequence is TGTGCCAGCAGCCAAGTCGGAATGGAGTACGAGCAGTACTTC. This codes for CASSQVGMEYEQYF.

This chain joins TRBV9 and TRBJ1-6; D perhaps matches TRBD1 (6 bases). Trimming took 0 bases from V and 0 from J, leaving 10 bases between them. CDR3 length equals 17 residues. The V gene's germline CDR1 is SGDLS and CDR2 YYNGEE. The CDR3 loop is CASSVATGSSYNSPLHF. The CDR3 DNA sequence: TGTGCCAGCAGCGTAGCTACAGGGAGCTCCTATAATTCACCCCTCCACTTT. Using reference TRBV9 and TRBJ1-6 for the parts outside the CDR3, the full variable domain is DSGVTQTPKHLITATGQRVTLRCSPRSGDLSVYWYQQSLDQGLQFLIQYYNGEERAKGNILERFSAQQFPDLHSELNLSSLELGDSALYFCASSVATGSSYNSPLHFGNGTRLTVT.

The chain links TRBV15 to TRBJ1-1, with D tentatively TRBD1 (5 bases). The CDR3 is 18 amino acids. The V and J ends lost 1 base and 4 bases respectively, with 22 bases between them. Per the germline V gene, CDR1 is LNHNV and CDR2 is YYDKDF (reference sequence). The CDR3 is CATSRVRQGVRLGTEAFF. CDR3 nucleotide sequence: TGTGCCACCAGCAGAGTACGGCAGGGAGTTCGTCTAGGCACTGAAGCTTTCTTT.

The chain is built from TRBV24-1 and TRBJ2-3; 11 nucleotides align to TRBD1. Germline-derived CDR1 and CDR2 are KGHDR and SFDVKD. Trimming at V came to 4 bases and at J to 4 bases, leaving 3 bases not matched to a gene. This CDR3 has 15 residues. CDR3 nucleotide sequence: TGTGCCACCAGTGAGACGGGACAGGGGGCAGATACGCAGTATTTT. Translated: CATSETGQGADTQYF.

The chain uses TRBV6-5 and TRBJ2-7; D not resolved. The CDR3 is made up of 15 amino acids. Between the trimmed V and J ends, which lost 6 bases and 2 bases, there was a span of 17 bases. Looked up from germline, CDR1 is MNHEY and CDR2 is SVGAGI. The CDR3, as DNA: TGTGCCAGCAGATCCGCAGTTCCAGACACCTACGAGCAGTACTTC. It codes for CASRSAVPDTYEQYF.

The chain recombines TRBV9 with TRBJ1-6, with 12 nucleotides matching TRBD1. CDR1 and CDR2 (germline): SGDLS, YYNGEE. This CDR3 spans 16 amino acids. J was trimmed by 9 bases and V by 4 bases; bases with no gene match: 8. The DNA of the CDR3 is TGTGCCAGCAGCACCGCCGGGACAGGGGGCGGTTCACCCCTCCACTTT. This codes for CASSTAGTGGGSPLHF.

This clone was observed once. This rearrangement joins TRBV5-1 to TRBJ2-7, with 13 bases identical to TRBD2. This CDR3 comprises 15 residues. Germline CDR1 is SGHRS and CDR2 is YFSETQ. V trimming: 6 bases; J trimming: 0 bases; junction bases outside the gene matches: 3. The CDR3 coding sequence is TGCGCCAGCACCAGGACTAGCGGGAGCTCCTACGAGCAGTACTTC. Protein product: CASTRTSGSSYEQYF. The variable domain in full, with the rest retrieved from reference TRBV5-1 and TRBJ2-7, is KAGVTQTPRYLIKTRGQQVTLSCSPISGHRSVSWYQQTPGQGLQFLFEYFSETQRNKGNFPGRFSGRQFSNSRSEMNVSTLELGDSALYLCASTRTSGSSYEQYFGPGTRLTVT.

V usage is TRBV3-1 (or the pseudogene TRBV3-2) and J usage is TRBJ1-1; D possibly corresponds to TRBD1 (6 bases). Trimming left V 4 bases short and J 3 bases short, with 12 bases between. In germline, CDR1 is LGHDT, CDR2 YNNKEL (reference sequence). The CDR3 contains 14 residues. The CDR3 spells CASSLNRDYTEAFF. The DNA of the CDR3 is TGTGCCAGCAGCCTAAACAGGGACTACACTGAAGCTTTCTTT.

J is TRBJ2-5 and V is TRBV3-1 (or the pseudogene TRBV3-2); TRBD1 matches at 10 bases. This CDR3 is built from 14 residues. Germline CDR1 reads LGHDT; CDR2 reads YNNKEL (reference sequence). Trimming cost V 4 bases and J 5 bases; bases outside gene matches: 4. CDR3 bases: TGTGCCAGCAGCCCTCGGACAGGGGGGGAGACCCAGTACTTC. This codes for CASSPRTGGETQYF.

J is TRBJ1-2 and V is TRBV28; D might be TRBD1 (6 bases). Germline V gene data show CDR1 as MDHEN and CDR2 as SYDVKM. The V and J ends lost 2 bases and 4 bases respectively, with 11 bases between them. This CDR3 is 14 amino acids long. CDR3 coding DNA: TGTGCCAGCAGTTTACCGACAGGCCCCTATGGCTACACCTTC. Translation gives CASSLPTGPYGYTF.

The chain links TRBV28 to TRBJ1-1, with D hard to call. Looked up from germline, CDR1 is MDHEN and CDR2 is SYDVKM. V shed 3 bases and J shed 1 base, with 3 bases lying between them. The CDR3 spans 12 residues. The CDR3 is CASSLENTEAFF. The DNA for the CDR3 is TGTGCCAGCAGTTTGGAGAACACTGAAGCTTTCTTT.

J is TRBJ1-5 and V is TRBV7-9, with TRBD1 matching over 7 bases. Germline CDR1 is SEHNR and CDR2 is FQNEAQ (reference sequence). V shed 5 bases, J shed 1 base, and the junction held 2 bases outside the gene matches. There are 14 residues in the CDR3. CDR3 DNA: TGTGCCAGCAGCGCGGGACAGAGCAATCAGCCCCAGCATTTT. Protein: CASSAGQSNQPQHF.

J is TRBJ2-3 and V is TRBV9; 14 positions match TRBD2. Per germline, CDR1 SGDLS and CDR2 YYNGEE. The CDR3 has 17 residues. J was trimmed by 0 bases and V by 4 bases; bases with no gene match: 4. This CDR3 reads CASSTRLAGGSTDTQYF. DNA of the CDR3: TGTGCCAGCAGCACCCGACTAGCGGGGGGGAGCACAGATACGCAGTATTTT. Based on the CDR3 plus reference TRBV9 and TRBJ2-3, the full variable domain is DSGVTQTPKHLITATGQRVTLRCSPRSGDLSVYWYQQSLDQGLQFLIQYYNGEERAKGNILERFSAQQFPDLHSELNLSSLELGDSALYFCASSTRLAGGSTDTQYFGPGTRLTVL.

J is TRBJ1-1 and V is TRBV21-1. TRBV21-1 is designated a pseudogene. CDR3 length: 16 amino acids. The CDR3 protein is CASSKWGGHLNTEAFF. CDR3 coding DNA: TGTGCCAGCAGCAAGTGGGGGGGACATTTGAACACTGAAGCTTTCTTT.

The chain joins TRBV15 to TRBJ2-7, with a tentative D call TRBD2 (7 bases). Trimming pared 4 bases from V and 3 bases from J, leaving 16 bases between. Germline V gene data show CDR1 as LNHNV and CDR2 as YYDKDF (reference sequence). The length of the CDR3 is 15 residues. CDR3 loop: CATSTEGGAGYEQYF. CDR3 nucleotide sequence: TGTGCCACCAGCACCGAGGGGGGGGCTGGCTACGAGCAGTACTTC.

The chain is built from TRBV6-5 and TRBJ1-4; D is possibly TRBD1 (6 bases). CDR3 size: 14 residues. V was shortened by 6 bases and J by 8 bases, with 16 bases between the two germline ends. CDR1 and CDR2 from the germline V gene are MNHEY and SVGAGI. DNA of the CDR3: TGTGCCAGCAGCCACAACAGGGTAGGAGAAAAACTGTTTTTT. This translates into CASSHNRVGEKLFF.

The chain's CDR3 is CASSSSGLQGYTF. The CDR3 region has the DNA TGTGCCAGCAGCTCCTCAGGACTTCAGGGCTACACCTTC. V is TRBV7-2 and J is TRBJ1-2; no clear D. The CDR3 runs to 13 residues. The germline CDR1 and CDR2 sequences are SGHTA and FQGNSA. V was clipped by 4 bases and J by 8 bases, with 14 bases between them.

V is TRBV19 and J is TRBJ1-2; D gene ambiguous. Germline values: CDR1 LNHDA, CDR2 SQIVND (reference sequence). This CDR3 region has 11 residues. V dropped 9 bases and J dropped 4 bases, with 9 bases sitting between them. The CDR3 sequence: CASNYGYGYTF. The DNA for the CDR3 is TGTGCCAGCAACTACGGCTATGGCTACACCTTC.

DNA of the CDR3: TGTGCCAGCAGCTTAAGTTCGGATAGCAATCAGCCCCAGCATTTT. Protein: CASSLSSDSNQPQHF. The V call is TRBV7-8, the J call TRBJ1-5; D gene unclear. The CDR3 runs to 15 residues. Deletions cut 2 bases from V and 0 bases from J, with 8 bases between. Germline assignment: CDR1 SGHVS and CDR2 FQNEAQ. Filled out from reference TRBV7-8 and TRBJ1-5, the complete variable domain reads GAGVSQSPRYKVAKRGQDVALRCDPISGHVSLFWYQQALGQGPEFLTYFQNEAQLDKSGLPSDRFFAERPEGSVSTLKIQRTQQEDSAVYLCASSLSSDSNQPQHFGDGTRLSIL.

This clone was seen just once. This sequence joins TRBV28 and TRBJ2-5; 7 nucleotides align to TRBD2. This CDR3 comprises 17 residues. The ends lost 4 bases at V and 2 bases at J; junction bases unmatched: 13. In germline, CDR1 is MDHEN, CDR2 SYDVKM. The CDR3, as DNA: TGTGCCAGCAGTTCCTATCCCCAGGGAGGGACGCAAGAGACCCAGTACTTC. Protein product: CASSSYPQGGTQETQYF. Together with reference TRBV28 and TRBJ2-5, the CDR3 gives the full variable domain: DVKVTQSSRYLVKRTGEKVFLECVQDMDHENMFWYRQDPGLGLRLIYFSYDVKMKEKGDIPEGYSVSREKKERFSLILESASTNQTSMYLCASSSYPQGGTQETQYFGPGTRLLVL.

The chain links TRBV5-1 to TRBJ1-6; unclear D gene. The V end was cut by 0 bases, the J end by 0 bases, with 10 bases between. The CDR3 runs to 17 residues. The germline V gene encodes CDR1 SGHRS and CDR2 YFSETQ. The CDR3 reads CASSLDITSSYNSPLHF. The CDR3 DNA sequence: TGCGCCAGCAGCTTGGACATCACGAGCTCCTATAATTCACCCCTCCACTTT.

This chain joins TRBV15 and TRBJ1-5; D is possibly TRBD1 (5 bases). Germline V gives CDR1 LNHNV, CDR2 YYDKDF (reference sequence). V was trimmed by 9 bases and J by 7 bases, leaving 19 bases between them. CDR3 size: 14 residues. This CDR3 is CATGQAGGIQPQHF. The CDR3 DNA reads TGTGCCACGGGCCAGGCTGGGGGAATCCAGCCCCAGCATTTT.

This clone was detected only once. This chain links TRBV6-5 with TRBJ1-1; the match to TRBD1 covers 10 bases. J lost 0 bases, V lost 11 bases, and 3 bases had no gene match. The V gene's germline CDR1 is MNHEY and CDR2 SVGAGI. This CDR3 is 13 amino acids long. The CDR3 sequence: CAGGQGMNTEAFF. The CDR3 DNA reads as TGTGCCGGGGGACAGGGGATGAACACTGAAGCTTTCTTT.

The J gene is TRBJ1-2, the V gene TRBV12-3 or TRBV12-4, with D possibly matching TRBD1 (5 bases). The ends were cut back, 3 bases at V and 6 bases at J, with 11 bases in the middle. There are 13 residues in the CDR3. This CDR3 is CASSLGRGDGYTF. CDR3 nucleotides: TGTGCCAGCAGTTTGGGTAGAGGGGATGGCTACACCTTC.

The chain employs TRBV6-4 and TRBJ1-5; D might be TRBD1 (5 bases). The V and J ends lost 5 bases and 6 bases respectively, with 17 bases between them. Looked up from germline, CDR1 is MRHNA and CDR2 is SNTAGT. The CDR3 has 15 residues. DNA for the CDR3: TGTGCCAGCAGTCCGGACAACGGGATTGGTCAGCCCCAGCATTTT. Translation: CASSPDNGIGQPQHF.